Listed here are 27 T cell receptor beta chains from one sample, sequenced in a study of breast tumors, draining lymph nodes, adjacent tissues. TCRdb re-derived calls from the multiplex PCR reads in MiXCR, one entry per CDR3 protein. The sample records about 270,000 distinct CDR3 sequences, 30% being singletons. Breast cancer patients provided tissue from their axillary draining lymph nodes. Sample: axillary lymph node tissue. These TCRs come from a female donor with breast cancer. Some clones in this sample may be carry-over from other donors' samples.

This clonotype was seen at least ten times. Here the CDR3 reads CASSWDGRHPGELFF. DNA for the CDR3: TGTGCCAGCAGCTGGGACGGACGGCACCCCGGGGAGCTGTTTTTT. This chain connects TRBV7-9 to TRBJ2-2; D tentatively reads TRBD1 or TRBD2 (5 bases each). V lost 4 bases, J lost 6 bases, and 15 bases lay in between. This CDR3 is built from 15 residues. Germline-derived CDR1 and CDR2 are SEHNR and FQNEAQ (reference sequence).

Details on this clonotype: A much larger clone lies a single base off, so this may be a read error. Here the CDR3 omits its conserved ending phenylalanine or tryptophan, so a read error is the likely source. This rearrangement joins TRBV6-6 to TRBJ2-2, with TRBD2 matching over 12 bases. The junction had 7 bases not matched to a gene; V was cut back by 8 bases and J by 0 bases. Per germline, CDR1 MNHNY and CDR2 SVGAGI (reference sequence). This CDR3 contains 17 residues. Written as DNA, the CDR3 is TGTGCCAGCGTGACTAGCGGGAGCCCCACGAACACCGGGGAGCTGTTTTCT. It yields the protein CASVTSGSPTNTGELFS.

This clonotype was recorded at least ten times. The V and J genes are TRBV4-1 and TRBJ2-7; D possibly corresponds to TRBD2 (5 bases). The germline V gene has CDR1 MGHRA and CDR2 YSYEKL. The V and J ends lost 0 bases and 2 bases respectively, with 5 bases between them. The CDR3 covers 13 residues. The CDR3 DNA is TGCGCCAGCAGCCAAGAGAGGGCCTACGAGCAGTACTTC. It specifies CASSQERAYEQYF.

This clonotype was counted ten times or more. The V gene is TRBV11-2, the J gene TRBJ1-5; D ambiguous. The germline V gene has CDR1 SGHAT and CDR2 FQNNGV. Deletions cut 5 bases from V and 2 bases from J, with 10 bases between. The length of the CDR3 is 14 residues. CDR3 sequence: CASSREGGNQPQHF. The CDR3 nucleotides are TGTGCCAGCAGCCGGGAGGGAGGCAATCAGCCCCAGCATTTT. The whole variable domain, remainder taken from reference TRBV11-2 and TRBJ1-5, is EAGVAQSPRYKIIEKRQSVAFWCNPISGHATLYWYQQILGQGPKLLIQFQNNGVVDDSQLPKDRFSAERLKGVDSTLKIQPAKLEDSAVYLCASSREGGNQPQHFGDGTRLSIL.

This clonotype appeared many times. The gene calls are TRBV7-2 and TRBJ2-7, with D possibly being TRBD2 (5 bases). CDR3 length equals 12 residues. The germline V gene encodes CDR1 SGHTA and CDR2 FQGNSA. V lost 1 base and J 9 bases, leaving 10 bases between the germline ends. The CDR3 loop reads CASSLDFAGQYF. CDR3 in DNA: TGTGCCAGCAGCTTAGACTTTGCGGGGCAGTACTTC.

This CDR3 is CSAPKVGEQYF. For the CDR3, the DNA is TGCAGTGCCCCCAAGGTGGGCGAGCAGTACTTC. The V call is TRBV20-1, the J call TRBJ2-7, with no clear D. Germline loops: CDR1 DFQATT, CDR2 SNEGSKA (reference sequence). Deletions cut 6 bases from V and 6 bases from J, with 12 bases between. This CDR3 comprises 11 residues.

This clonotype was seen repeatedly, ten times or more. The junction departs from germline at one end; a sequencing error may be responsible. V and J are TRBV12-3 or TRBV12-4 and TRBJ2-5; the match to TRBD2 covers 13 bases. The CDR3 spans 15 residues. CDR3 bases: TGTGCCAGCAGCCCTACACGGACTAGCGGGAGTAATTGGGCCTTC. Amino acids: CASSPTRTSGSNWAF.

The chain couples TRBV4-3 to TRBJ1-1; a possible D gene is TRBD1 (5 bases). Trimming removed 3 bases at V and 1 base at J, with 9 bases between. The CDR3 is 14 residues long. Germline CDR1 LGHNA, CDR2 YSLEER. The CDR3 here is CASSHPGKNTEAFF. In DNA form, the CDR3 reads TGCGCCAGCAGCCATCCAGGGAAGAACACTGAAGCTTTCTTT.

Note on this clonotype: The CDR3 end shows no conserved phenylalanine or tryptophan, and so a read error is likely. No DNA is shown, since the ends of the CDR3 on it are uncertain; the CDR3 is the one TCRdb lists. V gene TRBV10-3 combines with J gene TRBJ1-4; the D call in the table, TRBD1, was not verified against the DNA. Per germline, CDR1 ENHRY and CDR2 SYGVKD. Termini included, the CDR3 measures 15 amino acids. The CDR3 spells CAISTGTEDEQYFGP.

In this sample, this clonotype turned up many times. The CDR3 loop is CSAPTPRGANEQFF. The CDR3 DNA is TGCAGTGCTCCCACCCCCCGGGGCGCCAATGAGCAGTTCTTC. The gene calls are TRBV20-1 and TRBJ2-1, with D perhaps assigned TRBD1 or TRBD2 (5 bases each). Looked up from germline, CDR1 is DFQATT and CDR2 is SNEGSKA (reference sequence). This CDR3 has 14 residues. Trimming took 5 bases from V and 6 from J, leaving 17 bases between them.

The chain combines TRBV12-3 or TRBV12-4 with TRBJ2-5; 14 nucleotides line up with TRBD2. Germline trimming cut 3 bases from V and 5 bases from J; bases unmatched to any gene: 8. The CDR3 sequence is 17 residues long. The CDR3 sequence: CASSFAGTSGRTETQYF. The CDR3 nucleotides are TGTGCCAGCAGTTTCGCGGGGACTAGCGGGAGAACTGAGACCCAGTACTTC.

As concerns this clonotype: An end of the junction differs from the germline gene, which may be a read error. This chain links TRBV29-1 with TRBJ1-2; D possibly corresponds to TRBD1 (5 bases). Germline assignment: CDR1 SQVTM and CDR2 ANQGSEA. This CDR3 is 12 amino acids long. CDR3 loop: CSVGQSRYGHTF. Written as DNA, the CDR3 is TGCAGCGTTGGACAGAGCCGCTATGGCCACACCTTC.

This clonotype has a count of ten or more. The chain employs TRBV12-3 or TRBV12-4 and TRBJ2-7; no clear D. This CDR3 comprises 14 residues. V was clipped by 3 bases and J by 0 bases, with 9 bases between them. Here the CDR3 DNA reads TGTGCCAGCAGTTTCCAATCCAGCTCCTACGAGCAGTACTTC. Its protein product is CASSFQSSSYEQYF.

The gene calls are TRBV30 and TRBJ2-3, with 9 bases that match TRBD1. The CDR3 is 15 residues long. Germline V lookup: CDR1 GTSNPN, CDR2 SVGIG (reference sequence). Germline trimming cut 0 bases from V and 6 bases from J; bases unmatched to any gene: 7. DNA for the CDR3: TGTGCCTGGAGTGTACCCCGGGACAGGGTGGATACGCAGTATTTT. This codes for CAWSVPRDRVDTQYF.

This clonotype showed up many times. The CDR3 coding sequence is TGTGCCACCAGAGCGGGACAGGGGTTCGGGGAGCTGTTTTTT. Protein product: CATRAGQGFGELFF. This chain connects TRBV15 to TRBJ2-2; 10 nucleotides agree with TRBD1. The J segment lost 7 bases and the V segment lost 6 bases, leaving 5 bases of the junction unmatched. This CDR3 spans 14 amino acids. In germline, CDR1 is LNHNV, CDR2 YYDKDF (reference sequence).

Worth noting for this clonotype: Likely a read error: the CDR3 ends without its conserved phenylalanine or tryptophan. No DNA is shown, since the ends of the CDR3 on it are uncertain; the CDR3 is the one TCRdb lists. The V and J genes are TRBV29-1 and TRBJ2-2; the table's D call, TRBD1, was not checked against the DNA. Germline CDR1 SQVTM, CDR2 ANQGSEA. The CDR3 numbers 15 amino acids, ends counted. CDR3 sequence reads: CSPPTGAAAPGSCQS.

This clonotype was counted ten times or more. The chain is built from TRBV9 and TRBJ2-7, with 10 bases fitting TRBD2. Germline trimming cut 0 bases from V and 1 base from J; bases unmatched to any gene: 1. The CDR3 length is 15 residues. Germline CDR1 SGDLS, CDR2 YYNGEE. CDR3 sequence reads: CASSVAAGGSYEQYF. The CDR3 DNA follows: TGTGCCAGCAGCGTAGCAGCGGGAGGGTCCTACGAGCAGTACTTC.

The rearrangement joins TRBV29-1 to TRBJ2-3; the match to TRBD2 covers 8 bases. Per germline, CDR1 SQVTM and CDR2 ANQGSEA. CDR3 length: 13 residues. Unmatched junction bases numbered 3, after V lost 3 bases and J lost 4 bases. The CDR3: CSVERGAADTQYF. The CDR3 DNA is TGCAGCGTTGAGCGGGGGGCTGCAGATACGCAGTATTTT.

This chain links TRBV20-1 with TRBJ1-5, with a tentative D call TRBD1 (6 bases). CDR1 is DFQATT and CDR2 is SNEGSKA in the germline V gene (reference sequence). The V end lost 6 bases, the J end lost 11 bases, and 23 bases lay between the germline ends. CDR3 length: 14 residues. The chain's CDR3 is CSALYRDARETQHF. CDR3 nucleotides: TGCAGTGCACTCTACAGGGATGCGAGAGAGACCCAGCATTTT.

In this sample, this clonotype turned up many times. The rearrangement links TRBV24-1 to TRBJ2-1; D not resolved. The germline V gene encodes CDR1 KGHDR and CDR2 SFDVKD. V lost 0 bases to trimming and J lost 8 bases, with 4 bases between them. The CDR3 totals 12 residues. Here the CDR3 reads CATSDLVYEQFF. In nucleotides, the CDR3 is TGTGCCACCAGTGATTTGGTATATGAGCAGTTCTTC.

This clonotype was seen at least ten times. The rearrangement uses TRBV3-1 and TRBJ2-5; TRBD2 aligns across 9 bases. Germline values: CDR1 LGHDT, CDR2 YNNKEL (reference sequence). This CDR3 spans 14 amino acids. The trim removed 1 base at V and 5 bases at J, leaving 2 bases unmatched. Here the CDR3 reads CASSQVLAGETQYF. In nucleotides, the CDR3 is TGTGCCAGCAGCCAAGTACTAGCGGGTGAGACCCAGTACTTC.

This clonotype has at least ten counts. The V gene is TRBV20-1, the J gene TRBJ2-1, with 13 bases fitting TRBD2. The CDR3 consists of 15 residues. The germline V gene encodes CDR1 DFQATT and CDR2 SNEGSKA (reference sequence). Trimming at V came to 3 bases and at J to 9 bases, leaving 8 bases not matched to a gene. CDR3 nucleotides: TGCAGTGCTAGTGAAACCGGACTAGCGGGAGCTGAGCAGTTCTTC. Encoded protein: CSASETGLAGAEQFF.

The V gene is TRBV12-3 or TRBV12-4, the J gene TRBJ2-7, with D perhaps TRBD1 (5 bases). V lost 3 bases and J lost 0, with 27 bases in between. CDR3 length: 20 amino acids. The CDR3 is CASSFKSPFSQGSRSYEQYF. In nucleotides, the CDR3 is TGTGCCAGCAGTTTTAAGTCCCCTTTTAGTCAGGGCTCCCGCTCCTACGAGCAGTACTTC.

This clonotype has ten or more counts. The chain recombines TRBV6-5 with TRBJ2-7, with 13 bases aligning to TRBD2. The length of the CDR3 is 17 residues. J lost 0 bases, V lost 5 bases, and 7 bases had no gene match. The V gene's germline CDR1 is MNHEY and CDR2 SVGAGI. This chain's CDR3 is CASSIGTSGATSYEQYF. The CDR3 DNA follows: TGTGCCAGCAGTATAGGGACTAGCGGGGCCACCTCCTACGAGCAGTACTTC.

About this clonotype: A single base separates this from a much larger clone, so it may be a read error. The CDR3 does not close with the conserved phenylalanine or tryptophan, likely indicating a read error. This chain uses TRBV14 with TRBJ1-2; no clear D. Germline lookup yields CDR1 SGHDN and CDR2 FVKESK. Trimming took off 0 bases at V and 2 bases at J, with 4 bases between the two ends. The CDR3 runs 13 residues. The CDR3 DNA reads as TGTGCCAGCAGCCAAGATCTAAACTATGGCTACACCTCC. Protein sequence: CASSQDLNYGYTS.

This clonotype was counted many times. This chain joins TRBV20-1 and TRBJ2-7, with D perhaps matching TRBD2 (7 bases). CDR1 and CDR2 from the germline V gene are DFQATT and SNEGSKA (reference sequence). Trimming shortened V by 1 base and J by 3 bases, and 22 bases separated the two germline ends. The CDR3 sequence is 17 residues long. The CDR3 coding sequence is TGCAGTGCTAGAGGGGAGGGCCGGGACACCAAGATCTACGAGCAGTACTTC. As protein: CSARGEGRDTKIYEQYF.

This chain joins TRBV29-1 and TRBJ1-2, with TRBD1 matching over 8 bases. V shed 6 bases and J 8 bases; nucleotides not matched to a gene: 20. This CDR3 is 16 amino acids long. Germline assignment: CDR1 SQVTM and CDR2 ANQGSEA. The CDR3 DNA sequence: TGCAGCGTAGCTACAGGGGGACGAGGGACCGTTGAAGGCTACACCTTC. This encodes CSVATGGRGTVEGYTF.